This TCR beta chain was found in a study of blood T cell repertoires in COVID-19. Study summary: Collection of acute and convalescent COVID-19 samples took place in the United States, Italy and Spain. Sources were T cells, B-cell-depleted T cells, or PBMCs; the material itself was cDNA or gDNA.

The germline V gene encodes CDR1 SGHVS and CDR2 FNYEAQ. Unmatched junction bases numbered 12, after V lost 4 bases and J lost 4 bases. There are 17 residues in the CDR3. Original data processing: Using reference gene primer amplification, nucleated cell counts were estimated. Using immunoSEQ multiplex PCR, the repertoire was profiled, and TCRdb retains in-frame clones only, with some absent. V and J calls and clone size follow that table, whereas D and trimming were derived from the DNA. The profile shows approximately 180,000 clones, around 90% of them singletons. The chain uses TRBV7-6 and TRBJ2-2, with 7 bases lining up with TRBD1. This sequence was found in a man aged 45-65 years with acute or convalescent COVID-19. Sequenced sample: peripheral blood. The CDR3 DNA reads TGTGCCAGCAGCTCGACCTCGGGCAGGGGGAGCACCGGGGAGCTGTTTTTT. This codes for CASSSTSGRGSTGELFF.